A selection of T cell receptor beta chains follows, all from one sample in a study of shared clonotypes between healthy human individuals. The assay was immunoSEQ multiplex PCR, and TCRdb's table has in-frame clones only and misses some. The table lists over 950,000 clones, roughly 80% of them singletons. Sequenced sample: memory CD4+ T cells from PBMCs. These receptors originate from a man between 18 and 29 years old in good health. Some clones in this sample may be carry-over from other donors' samples. Both conserved end residues are part of each CDR3. The D gene is left open where the match is weak. Expanded clones get a size class; other rows say once, few or many, or leave the size out.

TRBV29-1	.	once	TRBJ1-2	TGCAGCGTTGAAGGGCGGGGGCTCGGCTATGGCTACACCTTC	CSVEGRGLGYGYTF
TRBV11-2	.	.	TRBJ2-7	TGTGCCAGCAGCCCCTGGAGCCGAACGGGAGAGCAGTACTTC	CASSPWSRTGEQYF
TRBV5-8	TRBD2	.	TRBJ2-1	TGTGCCAGCAGCTCAAAACGGACTAGTTACAATGAGCAGTTCTTC	CASSSKRTSYNEQFF
TRBV5-6	TRBD2	few	TRBJ2-2	TGTGCCAGCAGCTTGAGTGGGACTAATTACGGGGAGCTGTTTTTT	CASSLSGTNYGELFF
TRBV28	TRBD2	.	TRBJ2-2	TGTGCCAGCAGGTATAGCGGGAGTACGAACACCGGGGAGCTGTTTTTT	CASRYSGSTNTGELFF
TRBV6-5	TRBD2	.	TRBJ2-2	TGTGCCAGCAGTTTTGGGAGGGCGGCCGGGGAGCTGTTTTTT	CASSFGRAAGELFF
TRBV28	TRBD1	.	TRBJ1-2	TGTGCCAGCAGCAGGGGGACAGGTCGGTACGGCTACACCTTC	CASSRGTGRYGYTF
TRBV7-9	TRBD1	.	TRBJ2-1	TGTGCCAGCAGCCCCCCGGGACAGGGGGCTGTCAATGAGCAGTTCTTC	CASSPPGQGAVNEQFF
TRBV5-6	TRBD1	.	TRBJ2-7	TGTGCCAGCAGCACATCGTGGGACAGGGTGAACGAGCAGTACTTC	CASSTSWDRVNEQYF
TRBV27	.	.	TRBJ2-7	TGTGCCAGCAGTTTAGAAGCTGGAGGGGACTACGAGCAGTACTTC	CASSLEAGGDYEQYF
TRBV5-6	.	.	TRBJ2-1	TGTGCCAGCAGCGTTGACACGTACAATGAGCAGTTCTTC	CASSVDTYNEQFF
TRBV7-9	TRBD1	.	TRBJ1-2	TGTGCCAGCGGCCCCGAACAGGGGCCCTATGGCTACACCTTC	CASGPEQGPYGYTF
TRBV2	.	.	TRBJ2-5	TGTGCCAGCACCAGGGATCGGCAAGAGACCCAGTACTTC	CASTRDRQETQYF
TRBV19	TRBD1	few	TRBJ1-5	TGTGCCAGTAGTATCTGGACAGGTAGCAATCAGCCCCAGCATTTT	CASSIWTGSNQPQHF
TRBV18	TRBD2	.	TRBJ2-3	TGTGCCAGCTCACCAATCGTTGGTAGCGGGAGGGCTAGCACAGATACGCAGTATTTT	CASSPIVGSGRASTDTQYF
TRBV9	TRBD2	.	TRBJ2-3	TGTGCCAGCAGCGTAGGACTAGCGGGAGGGATCACAGATACGCAGTATTTT	CASSVGLAGGITDTQYF
TRBV4-1	.	.	TRBJ1-2	TGCGCCAGCAGCCACCCAGGACGGTTCTATGGCTACACCTTC	CASSHPGRFYGYTF
TRBV7-2	.	.	TRBJ2-7	TGTGCCAGCAGCTTAGCGGGGCGACTCTCCTACGAGCAGTACTTC	CASSLAGRLSYEQYF
TRBV29-1	.	.	TRBJ2-2	TGCAGCGTAGAAGGTAACACCGGGGAGCTGTTTTTT	CSVEGNTGELFF
TRBV7-8	.	.	TRBJ2-3	TGTGCCAGCAGCTTAGTGGTGTGGGGGTTAGATACGCAGTATTTT	CASSLVVWGLDTQYF
TRBV6-5	TRBD1	.	TRBJ1-4	TGTGCCAGCAGTTACGATGGCAGGGGGCTTGAAAAACTGTTTTTT	CASSYDGRGLEKLFF
TRBV18	.	.	TRBJ2-2	TGTGCCAGCTCCCCCAGCGGTGCGAACACCGGGGAGCTGTTTTTT	CASSPSGANTGELFF
TRBV28	.	once	TRBJ1-2	TGTGCCAGCAGTTTTGCGGGGGTTCATGGCTACACCTTC	CASSFAGVHGYTF
TRBV7-2	.	.	TRBJ1-1	TGTGCCAGCAGCTTGGAGTGGACGGCACAAGCTTTCTTT	CASSLEWTAQAFF
TRBV28	TRBD1	.	TRBJ2-7	TGTGCCAGCAGTCTCACCAATCCTGGGACAGGGGAGGACGAGCAGTACTTC	CASSLTNPGTGEDEQYF
TRBV9	TRBD2	.	TRBJ2-3	TGTGCCAGCAGCGTACCGACTAGCGGGAGACCCGCTAGCACAGATACGCAGTATTTT	CASSVPTSGRPASTDTQYF
TRBV7-3	TRBD2	.	TRBJ2-6	TGTGCCAGCAGCTTAGGTTCCGCTAGCGGGAGGGTGGCTGGGGCCAACGTCCTGACTTTC	CASSLGSASGRVAGANVLTF
TRBV7-8	.	once	TRBJ2-7	TGTGCCAGCAGCCCCCCCATTACAGCAAGATCCTACGAGCAGTACTTC	CASSPPITARSYEQYF
TRBV28	.	.	TRBJ1-2	TGTGCCAGCAGTTTAGGGGTGGACTATGGCTACACCTTC	CASSLGVDYGYTF
TRBV30	.	.	TRBJ1-5	TGTGCCTGGGGTAAAGGGTCGGGAATTCGGAGCAATCAGCCCCAGCATTTT	CAWGKGSGIRSNQPQHF
TRBV5-5	.	.	TRBJ1-5	TGTGCCAGCAGCCCGACCGGGGGCCGGCCCCAGCATTTT	CASSPTGGRPQHF
TRBV29-1	.	.	TRBJ1-5	TGCAGCGTTGTTCTTTCGGGGAATCAGCCCCAGCATTTT	CSVVLSGNQPQHF
TRBV15	TRBD2	.	TRBJ2-7	TGTGCCACCAGCAGAGATGGTCTAGCGGGGGGCTACGAGCAGTACTTC	CATSRDGLAGGYEQYF